Below are 22 T cell receptor beta chains sequenced from a single sample in a study of cytomegalovirus exposure and HLA in healthy donors. PCR amplification relied on 60 Vbeta primers (plus 13 Jbeta primers). Profiled with immunoSEQ multiplex PCR; TCRdb holds only in-frame clones, not every one. The sample has roughly 120,000 clones; 80% are singletons. The sequencing sample was made of PBMCs. The receptors derive from a male donor in good health and CMV-seronegative.

The CDR3 DNA sequence: TGTGCCAGTAGCAGTGGCTATGGCTACACCTTC. This codes for CASSSGYGYTF. This chain links TRBV27 with TRBJ1-2; D call uncertain. The CDR3 has 11 residues. The germline gives CDR1 MNHEY, CDR2 SMNVEV (reference sequence). The V end was cut by 9 bases, the J end by 4 bases, with 9 bases between.

This clone has just a few counts. This rearrangement joins TRBV27 to TRBJ2-3; a weak D match, TRBD1 (5 bases). The CDR3 sequence is 12 residues long. Germline lookup yields CDR1 MNHEY and CDR2 SMNVEV (reference sequence). V shed 4 bases and J shed 8 bases, with 10 bases lying between them. CDR3 in DNA: TGTGCCAGCAGTTCCCAGGGTGTTACGCAGTATTTT. Protein sequence: CASSSQGVTQYF.

The count of this clone is one. This rearrangement joins TRBV4-1 to TRBJ2-5; 8 nucleotides line up with TRBD1. The CDR3 covers 15 residues. V shed 2 bases and J 5 bases; nucleotides not matched to a gene: 7. Germline V gene lookup returns CDR1 MGHRA and CDR2 YSYEKL. The DNA of the CDR3 is TGCGCCAGCAGCCAATCGGACAGGGTCCGTGAGACCCAGTACTTC. Translated, it gives CASSQSDRVRETQYF.

V usage is TRBV19 and J usage is TRBJ2-1; 8 positions match TRBD1. The CDR3 is 15 amino acids. Germline V gives CDR1 LNHDA, CDR2 SQIVND (reference sequence). Trimming at V came to 4 bases and at J to 3 bases, leaving 5 bases not matched to a gene. In DNA form, the CDR3 reads TGTGCCAGTAGTACTGAGGACAGGGTCTACAATGAGCAGTTCTTC. It translates to CASSTEDRVYNEQFF.

The CDR3 DNA follows: TGTGCCAGCAGGACAGGGCGCCTCCGAGAGACCCAGTACTTC. Amino acids: CASRTGRLRETQYF. The chain has TRBV6-5 and TRBJ2-5; 7 bases match TRBD1. V shed 6 bases and J 4 bases; nucleotides not matched to a gene: 8. The CDR3 has 14 residues. Looked up from germline, CDR1 is MNHEY and CDR2 is SVGAGI.

The V call is TRBV6-5, the J call TRBJ2-2; 7 nucleotides agree with TRBD1. The CDR3 contains 14 residues. Germline V CDR1 and CDR2: MNHEY, SVGAGI. The V gene end was trimmed by 7 bases and the J gene end by 6 bases; junction bases not matched to a gene: 8. The CDR3 DNA follows: TGTGCCAGCACCCTTGGGACAGTTCCCGGGGAGCTGTTTTTT. This translates into CASTLGTVPGELFF.

This clone was observed a few times. The chain recombines TRBV19 with TRBJ2-7; 7 bases match TRBD2. The CDR3 has 13 amino acids. Germline V gives CDR1 LNHDA, CDR2 SQIVND (reference sequence). Trimming cost V 4 bases and J 6 bases; bases outside gene matches: 6. DNA of the CDR3: TGTGCCAGTAGTACTGGACTAGTAGGCGAGCAGTACTTC. As protein: CASSTGLVGEQYF.

The chain has TRBV5-5 and TRBJ2-1; 8 nucleotides align to TRBD1. Trimming at V came to 5 bases and at J to 3 bases, leaving 13 bases not matched to a gene. CDR3 length equals 17 residues. Looked up from germline, CDR1 is SGHKS and CDR2 is YYEKEE (reference sequence). CDR3 DNA sequence: TGTGCCAGCAGTTATCTTGCCGGGACAGGACTCTACAATGAGCAGTTCTTC. As protein: CASSYLAGTGLYNEQFF.

A single count supports this clone. V and J are TRBV5-1 and TRBJ2-2; TRBD1 matches at 9 bases. Germline loops: CDR1 SGHRS, CDR2 YFSETQ. Unmatched junction bases numbered 8, after V lost 2 bases and J lost 3 bases. The CDR3 loop spans 17 amino acids. As DNA, the CDR3 is TGCGCCAGCAGCTTTGTACAGGGGGCTTGGGACACCGGGGAGCTGTTTTTT. Encoded protein: CASSFVQGAWDTGELFF. Filled out from reference TRBV5-1 and TRBJ2-2, the complete variable domain reads KAGVTQTPRYLIKTRGQQVTLSCSPISGHRSVSWYQQTPGQGLQFLFEYFSETQRNKGNFPGRFSGRQFSNSRSEMNVSTLELGDSALYLCASSFVQGAWDTGELFFGEGSRLTVL.

The chain recombines TRBV27 with TRBJ2-7, with D maybe TRBD1 (6 bases). This CDR3 has 14 amino acids. V lost 3 bases to trimming and J lost 3 bases, with 12 bases between them. The germline gives CDR1 MNHEY, CDR2 SMNVEV (reference sequence). CDR3 in amino acids: CASSFAGQNYEQYF. CDR3 DNA: TGTGCCAGCAGTTTTGCAGGACAGAACTACGAGCAGTACTTC.

The V call is TRBV29-1, the J call TRBJ1-1; D uncertain. The CDR3 spans 13 residues. The germline V gene has CDR1 SQVTM and CDR2 ANQGSEA. V dropped 2 bases and J dropped 0 bases, with 7 bases sitting between them. The CDR3 DNA reads as TGCAGCGTTGAACAGAACCTGAACACTGAAGCTTTCTTT. Translated, it gives CSVEQNLNTEAFF.

V gene TRBV5-6 combines with J gene TRBJ2-1; 7 positions match TRBD2. Losses at the gene ends were 3 bases for V and 6 bases for J; bases not matched to a gene: 3. Germline CDR1 reads SGHDT; CDR2 reads YYEEEE. This CDR3 has 13 residues. The CDR3 DNA sequence: TGTGCCAGCAGCTCCGGGGGGATCAATGAGCAGTTCTTC. Its translation: CASSSGGINEQFF.

In its sample, this clone was seen a few times. The gene calls are TRBV5-4 and TRBJ2-7; the match to TRBD1 covers 8 bases. CDR1 and CDR2 from the germline V gene are SGHNT and YYREEE (reference sequence). The CDR3 consists of 13 residues. V was pared by 1 base and J by 3 bases, with 0 bases of the junction left unmatched. The CDR3 region is CASSLTGGYEQYF. The CDR3 DNA follows: TGTGCCAGCAGCTTGACAGGGGGCTACGAGCAGTACTTC.

This chain links TRBV15 with TRBJ2-3; 9 bases are a match to TRBD1. The CDR3 runs to 14 residues. J was trimmed by 3 bases and V by 4 bases; bases with no gene match: 2. Germline V CDR1 and CDR2: LNHNV, YYDKDF (reference sequence). CDR3 DNA: TGTGCCACCAGCACCGACAGGGGGACAGATACGCAGTATTTT. This gives the protein CATSTDRGTDTQYF. The whole variable domain, filled in from reference TRBV15 and TRBJ2-3, reads DAMVIQNPRYQVTQFGKPVTLSCSQTLNHNVMYWYQQKSSQAPKLLFHYYDKDFNNEADTPDNFQSRRPNTSFCFLDIRSPGLGDTAMYLCATSTDRGTDTQYFGPGTRLTVL.

V and J are TRBV20-1 and TRBJ1-2; D is perhaps TRBD1 (6 bases). V lost 4 bases to trimming and J lost 4 bases, with 7 bases between them. This CDR3 comprises 11 residues. The germline CDR1 and CDR2 sequences are DFQATT and SNEGSKA (reference sequence). CDR3 sequence: CSAIRGYGYTF. In DNA form, the CDR3 reads TGCAGTGCTATCAGGGGCTATGGCTACACCTTC.

Of note for this clone: The germline gene is not matched at one end of the junction; a read error may be the cause. The chain has TRBV6-1 and TRBJ2-4; TRBD2 matches 8 bases. Germline CDR1 MNHNS, CDR2 SASEGT. The CDR3 runs 14 residues. CDR3: CASSPSGGENSQYF. The CDR3 nucleotides are TGTGCCAGCAGCCCCTCCGGGGGGGAAAACAGTCAGTACTTC.

This clone was picked up one time. Other DNA sequences in the same sample also yield this CDR3. The rearrangement uses TRBV7-2 and TRBJ2-1; 7 nucleotides match TRBD2. This CDR3 is 14 amino acids long. The germline V gene has CDR1 SGHTA and CDR2 FQGNSA. V gave up 1 base and J gave up 7 bases; unmatched junction bases: 4. The chain's CDR3 is CASSLGQGGNEQFF. The CDR3 region has the DNA TGTGCCAGCAGCTTAGGCCAGGGAGGGAATGAGCAGTTCTTC.

CDR3 residues: CASSFGRDREHDEQFF. The CDR3 nucleotides read TGTGCCAGCAGTTTTGGTCGGGACAGGGAGCACGATGAGCAGTTCTTC. The V gene is TRBV28, the J gene TRBJ2-1, with TRBD1 identical over 9 bases. CDR3 length: 16 residues. Per the germline V gene, CDR1 is MDHEN and CDR2 is SYDVKM. V lost 3 bases, J lost 8 bases, and 11 bases stayed unmatched.

The chain recombines TRBV2 with TRBJ2-5; no clear D. Germline CDR1 reads SNHLY; CDR2 reads FYNNEI. V was pared by 6 bases and J by 4 bases, with 9 bases between. The CDR3 spans 12 residues. CDR3: CASRLEAETQYF. The DNA for the CDR3 is TGTGCCAGCAGGCTAGAAGCAGAGACCCAGTACTTC.

The gene calls are TRBV6-1 and TRBJ1-5; D ambiguous. The CDR3 has 13 amino acids. Germline values: CDR1 MNHNS, CDR2 SASEGT. Trimming removed 6 bases from V and 4 bases from J, with 10 bases in between. DNA for the CDR3: TGTGCCAGCAGGGTGTCAGATAATCAGCCCCAGCATTTT. Protein product: CASRVSDNQPQHF.

As regards this clone: The sample carries other DNA sequences with the same CDR3. V and J are TRBV28 and TRBJ2-7; no clear D. V lost 5 bases and J lost 3, with 8 bases in between. Germline CDR1 MDHEN, CDR2 SYDVKM. The CDR3 sequence is 12 residues long. The CDR3 sequence is CASSLYSYEQYF. The CDR3 DNA sequence: TGTGCCAGCAGTCTATACAGCTACGAGCAGTACTTC.

Remarks on this clone: Relative to the germline gene, one junction end is altered; a read error may explain this. The CDR3 DNA is TGTGCCAGCAGTGCGACAGGAGACACAGATACGCCGTATTTT. Translated: CASSATGDTDTPYF. The V gene is TRBV6-4, the J gene TRBJ2-3; maybe TRBD1 (6 bases). Germline CDR1 and CDR2: MRHNA and SNTAGT. The CDR3 is 14 amino acids.